Shown below are 29 T cell receptor beta chains from a single sample sequenced in a study of T cell responses to AZD1222 COVID-19 vaccine. Libraries were prepared by immunoSEQ multiplex PCR; TCRdb keeps only in-frame clonotypes and omits some of them. Of some 96,000 clones listed, about 88% were seen once; the top ten hold approximately 2.8%. The specimen was peripheral blood, collected on day 0 of AZD1222 vaccination. Receptors originate from an adult in good health.

The rearrangement links TRBV4-3 to TRBJ1-3, with D possibly matching TRBD1 (6 bases). CDR3 length: 16 residues. Trimming stripped 0 bases from V and 5 bases from J, with 14 bases between. Germline CDR1 reads LGHNA; CDR2 reads YSLEER. As DNA, the CDR3 is TGCGCCAGCAGCCAAGAAGGGCCGGGACACCGAAACACCATATATTTT. This encodes CASSQEGPGHRNTIYF.

The chain uses TRBV3-1 (or the pseudogene TRBV3-2) and TRBJ2-3; TRBD2 aligns across 11 bases. V lost 0 bases to trimming and J lost 1 base; unmatched junction nucleotides: 6. In germline, CDR1 is LGHDT, CDR2 YNNKEL (reference sequence). The CDR3 runs 18 residues. CDR3 sequence (DNA): TGTGCCAGCAGCCAAGAGATCTTGGGACTAGCGGGCACAGATACGCAGTATTTT. Its protein is CASSQEILGLAGTDTQYF.

The genes are TRBV6-6 and TRBJ1-6; D not certain. Trimming shortened V by 2 bases and J by 5 bases, and 10 bases separated the two germline ends. The V gene's germline CDR1 is MNHNY and CDR2 SVGAGI (reference sequence). The CDR3 loop spans 15 amino acids. The CDR3 sequence is CASSYRQENNSPLHF. As DNA, the CDR3 is TGTGCCAGCAGTTACCGGCAGGAGAATAATTCACCCCTCCACTTT.

This rearrangement joins TRBV6-5 to TRBJ2-2; 10 bases match TRBD1. Germline CDR1 is MNHEY and CDR2 is SVGAGI. The J segment lost 5 bases and the V segment lost 6 bases, leaving 6 bases of the junction unmatched. The CDR3 sequence is 15 residues long. DNA of the CDR3: TGTGCCAGCAGCCCGGGACAGGGGAGAACCGGGGAGCTGTTTTTT. Its translation is CASSPGQGRTGELFF.

The chain recombines TRBV7-9 with TRBJ2-1; D uncertain. Germline loops: CDR1 SEHNR, CDR2 FQNEAQ (reference sequence). V was cut by 7 bases and J by 4 bases, with 14 bases left in between. CDR3 size: 14 residues. The CDR3 sequence: CASNARTVYNEQFF. CDR3 DNA: TGTGCCAGCAACGCCCGAACAGTATACAATGAGCAGTTCTTC.

The chain links TRBV13 to TRBJ2-3; 11 positions match TRBD1. CDR1 and CDR2 from the germline V gene are PRHDT and FYEKMQ (reference sequence). This CDR3 region has 15 residues. The V gene end was trimmed by 11 bases and the J gene end by 4 bases; junction bases not matched to a gene: 11. Here the CDR3 DNA reads TGTGCCTGGGGGCGGGGACAGGGGGTTTCAGATACGCAGTATTTT. Protein sequence: CAWGRGQGVSDTQYF.

This sequence joins TRBV12-3 or TRBV12-4 and TRBJ1-3; 7 positions match TRBD1. The trim removed 10 bases at V and 9 bases at J, leaving 12 bases unmatched. This CDR3 comprises 13 residues. This CDR3 reads CATGPTGAGTIYF. The CDR3 DNA sequence: TGTGCCACGGGTCCTACAGGGGCCGGCACCATATATTTT.

This rearrangement joins TRBV25-1 to TRBJ1-1; the D is unclear. Per the germline V gene, CDR1 is MGHDK and CDR2 is SYGVNS. V lost 3 bases and J lost 6, with 11 bases in between. The CDR3 has 13 residues. In DNA, the CDR3 is TGTGCCAGCAGTGAGGGAGGGCGACCTGAAGCTTTCTTT. Translating gives CASSEGGRPEAFF.

The chain joins TRBV7-2 to TRBJ2-7; the D gene is possibly TRBD1 (5 bases). The CDR3 is 14 residues long. Germline V gene lookup returns CDR1 SGHTA and CDR2 FQGNSA. Trimming shortened V by 5 bases and J by 4 bases, and 15 bases separated the two germline ends. Written as DNA, the CDR3 is TGTGCCAGCAGCGTTCCAGGGATAGGGTACGAGCAGTACTTC. It specifies CASSVPGIGYEQYF.

This clone has more than one count but fewer than ten. V usage is TRBV4-2 and J usage is TRBJ2-1; 12 positions agree with TRBD2. This CDR3 contains 17 residues. The J segment lost 8 bases and the V segment lost 4 bases, leaving 12 bases of the junction unmatched. Germline V gene sequence: CDR1 LGHNA, CDR2 YNFKEQ. This CDR3 reads CASSRWDLAGGPDEQFF. In nucleotides, the CDR3 is TGTGCCAGCAGCCGGTGGGATCTAGCGGGGGGGCCCGATGAGCAGTTCTTC.

The chain combines TRBV6-5 with TRBJ1-3; 9 positions match TRBD1. The CDR3 loop spans 14 amino acids. V lost 6 bases and J lost 4; bases outside the gene matches: 4. CDR1 and CDR2 (germline): MNHEY, SVGAGI. The CDR3 sequence is CASSGTGTGNTIYF. In DNA, the CDR3 is TGTGCCAGCAGCGGGACAGGGACAGGAAACACCATATATTTT.

This chain uses TRBV6-4 with TRBJ2-3; maybe TRBD2 (6 bases). Deletions cut 3 bases from V and 4 bases from J, with 11 bases between. The germline CDR1 and CDR2 sequences are MRHNA and SNTAGT. The CDR3 sequence is 14 residues long. The CDR3 DNA reads TGTGCCAGCAGTGATGCTAGCGAACCAGATACGCAGTATTTT. As protein: CASSDASEPDTQYF.

The CDR3 here is CASSYRDRGQIQHF. The CDR3 bases are TGTGCCAGCAGTTACCGGGACAGGGGGCAGATCCAGCATTTT. The gene calls are TRBV6-2 or TRBV6-3 and TRBJ1-5; 12 nucleotides line up with TRBD1. CDR1 MNHEY and CDR2 SVGEGT come from the germline V gene. Germline trimming cut 2 bases from V and 12 bases from J; bases unmatched to any gene: 5. The CDR3 is made up of 14 amino acids.

The V gene is TRBV7-9, the J gene TRBJ2-3; D uncertain. CDR1 and CDR2 (germline): SEHNR, FQNEAQ (reference sequence). The V end lost 4 bases, the J end lost 6 bases, and 14 bases lay between the germline ends. This CDR3 region has 14 residues. The CDR3 DNA is TGTGCCAGCAGCTCCTCGTACTACGCGGATACGCAGTATTTT. It yields the protein CASSSSYYADTQYF.

This clone appeared a few times. The chain employs TRBV4-3 and TRBJ1-4; a weak D match, TRBD1 (6 bases). CDR3 length equals 15 residues. V shed 4 bases and J shed 4 bases, with 13 bases lying between them. CDR1 and CDR2 from the germline V gene are LGHNA and YSLEER. In DNA, the CDR3 is TGCGCCAGCAGCCGAGGAGAGGGGGGTAATGAAAAACTGTTTTTT. It yields the protein CASSRGEGGNEKLFF.

The rearrangement uses TRBV6-5 and TRBJ1-1, with a weak D call TRBD1 (5 bases). CDR1 and CDR2 from the germline V gene are MNHEY and SVGAGI. Trimming took off 1 base at V and 0 bases at J, with 9 bases between the two ends. The CDR3 runs to 15 residues. DNA of the CDR3: TGTGCCAGCAGTTACTTGGCAGGGATGAACACTGAAGCTTTCTTT. Its protein product is CASSYLAGMNTEAFF.

This chain links TRBV28 with TRBJ1-2; D is perhaps TRBD1 (5 bases). This CDR3 region has 13 residues. Trimming took off 3 bases at V and 4 bases at J, with 9 bases between the two ends. Per the germline V gene, CDR1 is MDHEN and CDR2 is SYDVKM. The CDR3 region is CASSLGVGYGYTF. The CDR3 coding sequence is TGTGCCAGCAGTTTGGGGGTAGGCTATGGCTACACCTTC.

This chain connects TRBV6-5 to TRBJ1-6; maybe TRBD1 (5 bases). Trimming stripped 1 base from V and 2 bases from J, with 6 bases between. CDR3 length: 15 amino acids. Germline-derived CDR1 and CDR2 are MNHEY and SVGAGI. The CDR3 DNA sequence: TGTGCCAGCAGTTACTTGGACACCTATAATTCACCCCTCCACTTT. Residues: CASSYLDTYNSPLHF.

This chain joins TRBV5-1 and TRBJ2-7, with D tentatively TRBD2 (5 bases). The V and J ends lost 0 bases and 0 bases respectively, with 13 bases between them. The CDR3 is 16 amino acids. Germline V CDR1 and CDR2: SGHRS, YFSETQ. The CDR3 region is CASSLESSTSSYEQYF. In DNA form, the CDR3 reads TGCGCCAGCAGCTTGGAATCTAGCACCTCCTCCTACGAGCAGTACTTC.

The chain recombines TRBV10-3 with TRBJ2-7; weak D call: TRBD2 (5 bases). CDR3 length: 14 residues. Trimming took off 6 bases at V and 5 bases at J, with 17 bases between the two ends. Germline-derived CDR1 and CDR2 are ENHRY and SYGVKD. The CDR3 loop is CAISPAPGSDEQYF. The CDR3 DNA reads TGTGCCATCAGCCCCGCCCCGGGGTCCGACGAGCAGTACTTC.

The CDR3 here is CASSQGAGGGSYNEQFF. The CDR3 DNA sequence: TGCGCCAGCAGCCAGGGAGCGGGGGGGGGTTCCTACAATGAGCAGTTCTTC. V usage is TRBV4-3 and J usage is TRBJ2-1; 10 bases match TRBD2. With 3 bases clipped from V and 1 base from J, the junction kept 6 bases outside the gene matches. The CDR3 contains 17 residues. Germline V CDR1 and CDR2: LGHNA, YSLEER.

The chain has TRBV5-1 and TRBJ1-2; no clear D. Germline assignment: CDR1 SGHRS and CDR2 YFSETQ. Trimming took off 1 base at V and 10 bases at J, with 20 bases between the two ends. The CDR3 has 15 amino acids. The CDR3 nucleotides read TGCGCCAGCAGCTTGCTCGCGGGTCCAGGCGGACTCTACACCTTC. As protein: CASSLLAGPGGLYTF.

V gene TRBV4-1 combines with J gene TRBJ1-3; D might be TRBD1 (5 bases). The germline V and J ends were trimmed by 0 bases and 2 bases, with 8 bases remaining between them. Germline loops: CDR1 MGHRA, CDR2 YSYEKL. The CDR3 spans 15 residues. The CDR3 reads CASSQDQTAGNTIYF. CDR3 bases: TGCGCCAGCAGCCAAGATCAGACAGCTGGAAACACCATATATTTT.

J is TRBJ2-4 and V is TRBV7-8, with D tentatively TRBD1 or TRBD2 (6 bases each). CDR1 SGHVS and CDR2 FQNEAQ come from the germline V gene. Trimming shortened V by 1 base and J by 0 bases, and 10 bases separated the two germline ends. The CDR3 loop spans 16 amino acids. The CDR3, as DNA: TGTGCCAGCAGCTTAGTCGGGGGCTTAGCCAAAAACATTCAGTACTTC. This codes for CASSLVGGLAKNIQYF.

The chain uses TRBV6-4 and TRBJ1-2; D perhaps matches TRBD1 (6 bases). The CDR3 length is 13 residues. Per the germline V gene, CDR1 is MRHNA and CDR2 is SNTAGT. The V gene lost 2 bases and the J gene lost 4 bases, with 8 bases spanning the gap. CDR3 in DNA: TGTGCCAGCAGTGACGGGGGGGCCTATGGCTACACCTTC. This encodes CASSDGGAYGYTF.

The chain recombines TRBV2 with TRBJ2-2; 10 bases map to TRBD2. CDR3 length: 15 amino acids. The J segment lost 4 bases and the V segment lost 8 bases, leaving 7 bases of the junction unmatched. CDR1 and CDR2 from the germline V gene are SNHLY and FYNNEI. CDR3 nucleotides: TGTGCCAGCGGCCGAGCGGGGGGGTCCACCGGGGAGCTGTTTTTT. It yields the protein CASGRAGGSTGELFF.

The J gene is TRBJ2-5, the V gene TRBV18; possibly TRBD2 for D (6 bases). Looked up from germline, CDR1 is KGHSH and CDR2 is LQKENI. The CDR3 is 14 amino acids. V lost 4 bases, J lost 7 bases, and 16 bases lay in between. For the CDR3, the DNA is TGTGCCAGCTCACTAGCGGAACCTCCCGGGACCCAGTACTTC. This codes for CASSLAEPPGTQYF.

This chain connects TRBV19 to TRBJ1-1; tentatively, D is TRBD1 (5 bases). The CDR3 consists of 13 residues. Trimming left V 6 bases short and J 11 bases short, with 19 bases between. CDR1 is LNHDA and CDR2 is SQIVND in the germline V gene (reference sequence). CDR3 nucleotides: TGTGCCAGTAGCTCACAGGTGTCGGGCGCGGCTTTCTTT. Encoded protein: CASSSQVSGAAFF.

The V call is TRBV29-1, the J call TRBJ2-2; D perhaps matches TRBD1 (6 bases). The germline V gene has CDR1 SQVTM and CDR2 ANQGSEA. This CDR3 has 14 amino acids. V was trimmed by 6 bases and J by 4 bases, leaving 15 bases between them. In DNA form, the CDR3 reads TGCAGCGTAAGAGGGGGTCTCGTCACCGGGGAGCTGTTTTTT. This sequence encodes CSVRGGLVTGELFF.